Reported below is one T cell receptor (beta chain). Its antigen remains unknown. These data belong to a study of T cell responses to AZD1222 COVID-19 vaccine. General observations from the study: Receipt of two AZD1222 doses was followed by a rise in Spike-specific TCR breadth and depth.

Sequenced by immunoSEQ multiplex PCR; TCRdb stores in-frame clones only, minus some. The sample contains 95,000 to 110,000 clones, around nine tenths of which appear only once. CDR3 length: 10 amino acids. The V end was cut by 2 bases, the J end by 6 bases, with 2 bases between. Germline values: CDR1 MNHEY, CDR2 SVGAGI. Sequences were derived from peripheral blood, sampled 28 days after the second AZD1222 dose. The chain recombines TRBV6-5 with TRBJ2-7; D call uncertain. This receptor was identified in an adult who received the AZD1222 COVID-19 vaccine. The CDR3 DNA is TGTGCCAGCAGTTACGTCGAGCAGTACTTC. Translated, it gives CASSYVEQYF.